A selection of T cell receptor beta chains follows, all from one sample in a study of regulatory T cells in long-lasting Graves disease. TCRdb ran MiXCR on the multiplex PCR reads and lists one entry per CDR3 protein. Altogether 400,000 to 450,000 distinct CDR3 sequences are present, 16% being singletons, with the ten largest covering around 10%. This same sample was also taken into another study, of T cells in Graves' hyperthyroidism and ophthalmopathy.

The sample in question was peripheral blood mononuclear cells (PBMCs), obtained at new diagnosis, from a patient treated with antithyroid drugs. The origin of the receptors is a woman between 25 and 40 years old with Graves disease. Each CDR3 is given with its conserved first and last residue. D genes are given only for firm matches. Clone size is given for some rows only: seen once, a few or many times, or a class if the clone is expanded.

D: .
J: TRBJ2-5
size: many
length: 13
V: TRBV28
DNA: TGTGCCAGCGCTTTAGGACAGACCGGGACCCAGTACTTC
CDR3: CASALGQTGTQYF

D: TRBD1
J: TRBJ2-2
size: many
length: 16
V: TRBV28
DNA: TGTGCCAGCAGCGCCTCTGGGACAGCCGCGGCCGGGGAGCTGTTTTTT
CDR3: CASSASGTAAAGELFF

D: .
J: TRBJ2-1
size: many
length: 15
V: TRBV14
DNA: TGTGCCAGCAGCCAAGTGAGGGTTGGGATACATGAGCAGTTCTTC
CDR3: CASSQVRVGIHEQFF

D: .
J: TRBJ2-7
size: .
length: 14
V: TRBV20-1
DNA: TGCAGTGCTATGAACCGGGACTCTTACTACGAGCAGTACTTC
CDR3: CSAMNRDSYYEQYF

D: TRBD2
J: TRBJ2-2
size: many
length: 16
V: TRBV6-5
DNA: TGTGCCAGCAGTTACTCGTCTAGCGGGAGTGTCAGGGAGCTGTTTTTT
CDR3: CASSYSSSGSVRELFF

D: .
J: TRBJ2-3
size: few
length: 15
V: TRBV4-1
DNA: TGCGCCAGCAGCCAACTAGGACTACAGAGCAATACGCAGTATTTT
CDR3: CASSQLGLQSNTQYF

D: .
J: TRBJ2-3
size: many
length: 19
V: TRBV28
DNA: TGTGCCAGCAGTTACTCCCCCCGTCTAAGAGCGGAGAACACAGATACGCAGTATTTT
CDR3: CASSYSPRLRAENTDTQYF

D: .
J: TRBJ2-7
size: few
length: 15
V: TRBV6-2/TRBV6-3
DNA: TGTGCCAGCAGCTACAGGAAGCTTCTAGCCTACGAGCAGTACTTC
CDR3: CASSYRKLLAYEQYF

D: TRBD2
J: TRBJ2-3
size: few
length: 18
V: TRBV10-3
DNA: TGTGCCATCAGCGATCTAGCGGGAGGGCCTTATGGCACAGATACGCAGTATTTT
CDR3: CAISDLAGGPYGTDTQYF

D: .
J: TRBJ2-7
size: many
length: 14
V: TRBV18
DNA: TGTGCCAGCTCACCAGAGGCCAGAAATCTCGAGCAGTACTTC
CDR3: CASSPEARNLEQYF

D: .
J: TRBJ2-1
size: few
length: 15
V: TRBV7-9
DNA: TGTGCCAGCAGCGCAATCAGGGGAATAGGCAATGAGCAGTTCTTC
CDR3: CASSAIRGIGNEQFF

D: .
J: TRBJ1-2
size: many
length: 15
V: TRBV5-1
DNA: TGTGCCAGCAGCTTCGCCAGAACCTCTAACTATGGCTACACCTTC
CDR3: CASSFARTSNYGYTF

D: TRBD1
J: TRBJ2-4
size: many
length: 18
V: TRBV14
DNA: TGTGCCAGCAGCCAAGAAGCCGACAGGGACCTAGCCAAAAACATTCAGTACTTC
CDR3: CASSQEADRDLAKNIQYF

D: TRBD2
J: TRBJ2-2
size: many
length: 16
V: TRBV11-1
DNA: TGTGCCAGCAGCCACTTGGGCGGGGGGCGCGGCGGGGAGCTGTTTTTT
CDR3: CASSHLGGGRGGELFF

D: TRBD2
J: TRBJ2-1
size: many
length: 15
V: TRBV20-1
DNA: TGCAGTGCTAGGAGGGGGGACGGGAGGGCCACTGAGCAGTTCTTC
CDR3: CSARRGDGRATEQFF